The source of this T cell receptor (beta chain) is a study of beta chain features in type 1 diabetes. The germline V gene encodes CDR1 SGHAT and CDR2 FQNNGV. The V gene end was trimmed by 7 bases and the J gene end by 0 bases; junction bases not matched to a gene: 12. The CDR3 has 18 amino acids. TCRB transcripts that were expressed got sequenced, as all of the isolated RNA had been reverse transcribed. The repertoire was sequenced with immunoSEQ multiplex PCR; TCRdb's copy has only in-frame clones and lacks some. The sample includes about 41,000 clones, 65% to 70% of them seen just once. Findings and limits, study-wide: Cells with high TCR expression could be over-represented when cDNA is sequenced. Significant though moderate, a shortening of TCRB CDR3s appeared in all four CD4+ subsets of Type 1 diabetes patients. Fewer junction insertions and more nucleotide deletions appeared in type 1 diabetes patients.

Comments on this clone: Its antigen is not identified.

V usage is TRBV11-2 and J usage is TRBJ2-6, with TRBD1 identical over 7 bases. The clonotype originates from a man aged 30 to 45 with type 1 diabetes. Some clones in this sample may be carry-over from other donors' samples. The sample comprised Tregs from blood. CDR3 amino acids: CASTSRGTASSGANVLTF. For the CDR3, the DNA is TGTGCCAGCACGTCGAGAGGGACAGCCTCCTCTGGGGCCAACGTCCTGACTTTC.